These 20 T cell receptor beta chains came from one sample sequenced in a study of blood T cell repertoires in COVID-19. TCRdb keeps only in-frame clones here, not all; method: immunoSEQ multiplex PCR. This table holds a few hundred thousand clones, around 92% found once. Sample: peripheral blood. The receptors were sampled from a woman under 40 with COVID-19, enrolled during active disease.

The rearrangement joins TRBV5-1 to TRBJ2-2; D is perhaps TRBD2 (7 bases). Germline lookup yields CDR1 SGHRS and CDR2 YFSETQ. This CDR3 comprises 17 residues. Trimming shortened V by 3 bases and J by 5 bases, and 20 bases separated the two germline ends. CDR3 coding DNA: TGCGCCAGCAGCTCCGGGGGAGGGGGGAGACGAACCGGGGAGCTGTTTTTT. Translated: CASSSGGGGRRTGELFF. The variable domain in full, completed from reference TRBV5-1 and TRBJ2-2, reads KAGVTQTPRYLIKTRGQQVTLSCSPISGHRSVSWYQQTPGQGLQFLFEYFSETQRNKGNFPGRFSGRQFSNSRSEMNVSTLELGDSALYLCASSSGGGGRRTGELFFGEGSRLTVL.

This chain uses TRBV12-5 with TRBJ1-2, with TRBD1 identical over 10 bases. CDR1 LGHNT and CDR2 FRNRAP come from the germline V gene. Trimming cost V 4 bases and J 5 bases; bases outside gene matches: 13. The CDR3 consists of 17 residues. CDR3 sequence (DNA): TGTGCTAGTGGTTCCAAGACAGGGGGCCTCGGGATATATGGCTACACCTTC. This translates into CASGSKTGGLGIYGYTF. Combining the CDR3 with reference TRBV12-5 and TRBJ1-2 gives the whole variable domain DARVTQTPRHKVTEMGQEVTMRCQPILGHNTVFWYRQTMMQGLELLAYFRNRAPLDDSGMPKDRFSAEMPDATLATLKIQPSEPRDSAVYFCASGSKTGGLGIYGYTFGSGTRLTVV.

The rearrangement uses TRBV12-3 or TRBV12-4 and TRBJ1-5; 7 bases line up with TRBD1. The CDR3 totals 13 residues. V was clipped by 6 bases and J by 6 bases; unmatched bases: 5. CDR3 in amino acids: CASRQTGFQPQHF. The CDR3 region has the DNA TGTGCCAGCAGACAGACAGGGTTTCAGCCCCAGCATTTT.

This chain links TRBV7-8 with TRBJ2-3, with 7 positions matching TRBD2. The junction had 6 bases not matched to a gene; V was cut back by 1 base and J by 2 bases. This CDR3 comprises 16 residues. From germline, CDR1 is SGHVS and CDR2 FQNEAQ. Written as DNA, the CDR3 is TGTGCCAGCAGCTTAGTAGGCGGGGGTTACACAGATACGCAGTATTTT. Residues: CASSLVGGGYTDTQYF.

The chain joins TRBV7-2 to TRBJ1-6, with 12 bases that match TRBD1. Losses at the gene ends were 5 bases for V and 6 bases for J; bases not matched to a gene: 5. Germline CDR1 and CDR2: SGHTA and FQGNSA. CDR3 length: 16 residues. The CDR3 spells CASSPGQGARNSPLHF. CDR3 DNA sequence: TGTGCCAGCAGCCCGGGACAGGGGGCGCGTAATTCACCCCTCCACTTT.

The chain is built from TRBV15 and TRBJ2-5, with 15 bases fitting TRBD2. The CDR3 loop spans 17 amino acids. V shed 1 base and J 1 base; nucleotides not matched to a gene: 1. CDR1 is LNHNV, CDR2 YYDKDF, per germline (reference sequence). CDR3 DNA: TGTGCCACCAGCAGAGGGGGACTAGCGGGGGGCCAAGAGACCCAGTACTTC. It translates to CATSRGGLAGGQETQYF.

The rearrangement uses TRBV19 and TRBJ1-4; D unresolved. From germline, CDR1 is LNHDA and CDR2 SQIVND (reference sequence). The CDR3 loop spans 10 amino acids. Here the CDR3 reads CATAREKLFF. CDR3 in DNA: TGTGCTACCGCCCGGGAGAAACTGTTTTTT.

A word on this clone: An end of the junction does not agree with germline; a read error may underlie this. The rearrangement joins TRBV7-8 to TRBJ2-1; no clear D. The V gene's germline CDR1 is SGHVS and CDR2 FQNEAQ. This CDR3 is built from 11 residues. CDR3 DNA: TGTGCCAGCAGCCAAGGAGCTTCGACCCTCTTC. This encodes CASSQGASTLF.

The V and J genes are TRBV11-2 and TRBJ2-2; a weak D match, TRBD2 (5 bases). Trimming shortened V by 1 base and J by 2 bases, and 11 bases separated the two germline ends. Germline assignment: CDR1 SGHAT and CDR2 FQNNGV. The CDR3 is 16 amino acids. CDR3 loop: CASSLVRGFNTGELFF. DNA of the CDR3: TGTGCCAGCAGCTTAGTCCGGGGTTTTAACACCGGGGAGCTGTTTTTT.

The chain links TRBV30 to TRBJ2-7; 8 bases are shared with TRBD1. Per germline, CDR1 GTSNPN and CDR2 SVGIG (reference sequence). The ends lost 0 bases at V and 2 bases at J; junction bases unmatched: 3. The length of the CDR3 is 14 residues. In DNA, the CDR3 is TGTGCCTGGAGTGTAGGGACAGGTCCCTACGAGCAGTACTTC. Protein product: CAWSVGTGPYEQYF. The variable domain in full, completed from reference TRBV30 and TRBJ2-7, reads SQTIHQWPATLVQPVGSPLSLECTVEGTSNPNLYWYRQAAGRGLQLLFYSVGIGQISSEVPQNLSASRPQDRQFILSSKKLLLSDSGFYLCAWSVGTGPYEQYFGPGTRLTVT.

This clone showed up just a few times. The chain combines TRBV10-2 with TRBJ2-7; maybe TRBD2 (6 bases). The CDR3 has 11 amino acids. In germline, CDR1 is WSHSY, CDR2 SAAADI. Trimming cost V 7 bases and J 4 bases, with 8 bases left between them. As DNA, the CDR3 is TGCGCCAGCAAGGAGGGGTACGAGCAGTACTTC. Encoded protein: CASKEGYEQYF.

V usage is TRBV20-1 and J usage is TRBJ2-7; D call uncertain. The CDR3 sequence is 12 residues long. Germline V gene sequence: CDR1 DFQATT, CDR2 SNEGSKA (reference sequence). V was shortened by 3 bases and J by 4 bases, with 10 bases between the two germline ends. Here the CDR3 reads CSASLVNYEQYF. Written as DNA, the CDR3 is TGCAGTGCTAGTTTAGTGAATTACGAGCAGTACTTC.

This clone occurred once. CDR3 coding DNA: TGTGCCATCAAATCGGTCTACAATGAGCAGTTCTTC. It translates to CAIKSVYNEQFF. V and J are TRBV10-3 and TRBJ2-1; D not certain. With 7 bases removed from V and 3 bases from J, the gap between germline ends came to 7 bases. Germline CDR1 ENHRY, CDR2 SYGVKD. The CDR3 contains 12 residues.

The V and J genes are TRBV5-1 and TRBJ1-1; no clear D gene. Trimming removed 7 bases from V and 6 bases from J, with 19 bases in between. The CDR3 has 14 residues. CDR1 is SGHRS and CDR2 is YFSETQ in the germline V gene. CDR3 loop: CASSSGVVGSEAFF. The CDR3 DNA is TGCGCCAGCTCTTCCGGGGTGGTCGGGTCTGAAGCTTTCTTT.

The chain has TRBV5-4 and TRBJ1-1, with D possibly being TRBD1 (5 bases). Trimming stripped 4 bases from V and 5 bases from J, with 18 bases between. Germline CDR1 SGHNT, CDR2 YYREEE (reference sequence). This CDR3 region has 15 residues. DNA for the CDR3: TGTGCCAGCAGCCATCGGGGGGTCCGGGTTACTGAAGCTTTCTTT. It yields the protein CASSHRGVRVTEAFF.

V usage is TRBV28 and J usage is TRBJ2-2; 11 bases line up with TRBD2. The ends lost 2 bases at V and 6 bases at J; junction bases unmatched: 5. Germline lookup yields CDR1 MDHEN and CDR2 SYDVKM. The CDR3 is 16 amino acids. The CDR3 sequence is CASSLRKLAGAGELFF. The DNA of the CDR3 is TGTGCCAGCAGTTTACGGAAACTAGCGGGGGCCGGGGAGCTGTTTTTT.

The V and J genes are TRBV6-5 and TRBJ2-1, with D tentatively TRBD2 (5 bases). The CDR3 has 16 residues. With 2 bases removed from V and 0 bases from J, the gap between germline ends came to 11 bases. From germline, CDR1 is MNHEY and CDR2 SVGAGI. The CDR3 here is CASSYEGFSSYNEQFF. CDR3 DNA: TGTGCCAGCAGTTACGAGGGCTTTAGCTCCTACAATGAGCAGTTCTTC.

The genes are TRBV27 and TRBJ2-1; perhaps TRBD1 as D (7 bases). V was clipped by 5 bases and J by 6 bases, with 14 bases between them. Germline assignment: CDR1 MNHEY and CDR2 SMNVEV (reference sequence). The CDR3 is made up of 14 amino acids. The CDR3, as DNA: TGTGCCAGCAGTCGCGGGACAGCCCCCAATGAGCAGTTCTTC. It yields the protein CASSRGTAPNEQFF.

The rearrangement links TRBV5-4 to TRBJ2-1; 9 bases map to TRBD2. Germline loops: CDR1 SGHNT, CDR2 YYREEE (reference sequence). The CDR3 has 14 residues. Trimming took 4 bases from V and 4 from J; bases not matched to a gene: 3. CDR3 DNA sequence: TGTGCCAGCAGCCCCGGACTAGCGTACAATGAGCAGTTCTTC. Translation gives CASSPGLAYNEQFF.

The chain uses TRBV21-1 and TRBJ2-7; TRBD2, as called in the table, went unchecked against the DNA. TRBV21-1 constitutes a pseudogene. This CDR3 has 14 amino acids. The CDR3 nucleotides are TGTGCCAGCAGCAAAGTAGCAGAAGCCTACGAGCAGTACTTC. Protein sequence: CASSKVAEAYEQYF.